This TCR beta chain was found in a study of blood T cell repertoires in COVID-19. In the study overall: COVID-19 samples from acute and convalescent phases originated in the United States, Italy and Spain.

In the original workflow: Reference gene primer amplification in the assay estimated nucleated cell counts. The repertoire was sequenced with immunoSEQ multiplex PCR; TCRdb's copy has only in-frame clones and lacks some. V and J calls and clone size are those listed in that table; D and trimming were worked out from the DNA. In the table there are about 190,000 clones, approximately 84% of which are singletons. V gave up 5 bases and J gave up 5 bases, with 24 bases separating them. The CDR3 runs to 17 residues. The germline V gene encodes CDR1 SGHTA and CDR2 FQGNSA. Among Cohort 3 donors, those recovered had two negative PCRs, clearance, or symptom resolution.

The specimen sequenced was PBMCs or T cells enriched from blood (not recorded which). The V and J genes are TRBV7-2 and TRBJ1-1; weak D call: TRBD1 (5 bases). The TCR sequence derives from a woman in her thirties who had recovered from COVID-19. CDR3 DNA sequence: TGTGCCAGCAGCCTAGGCGGGGGGGGGACCGCCTCAACTGAAGCTTTCTTT. As protein: CASSLGGGGTASTEAFF.